Reported below is one TCR beta chain. The CDR3 has 15 residues. V shed 8 bases, J shed 5 bases, and the junction held 10 bases outside the gene matches. Germline CDR1 MNHEY, CDR2 SMNVEV (reference sequence). The entry originates in a study of blood T cell repertoires in COVID-19. Study information: Acute and convalescent COVID-19 specimens originated in the United States, Italy and Spain.

The assay was immunoSEQ multiplex PCR, and TCRdb's table has in-frame clones only and misses some. The table shows 75,000 to 100,000 clones, with around 90% occurring only once. The material sequenced was peripheral blood. The origin of this receptor is a man in his fifties or sixties with acute or convalescent COVID-19. The V gene is TRBV27, the J gene TRBJ2-5; 11 nucleotides match TRBD2. CDR3 residues: CASSSPSGGWETQYF. As DNA, the CDR3 is TGTGCCAGCTCATCCCCTAGCGGGGGGTGGGAGACCCAGTACTTC.